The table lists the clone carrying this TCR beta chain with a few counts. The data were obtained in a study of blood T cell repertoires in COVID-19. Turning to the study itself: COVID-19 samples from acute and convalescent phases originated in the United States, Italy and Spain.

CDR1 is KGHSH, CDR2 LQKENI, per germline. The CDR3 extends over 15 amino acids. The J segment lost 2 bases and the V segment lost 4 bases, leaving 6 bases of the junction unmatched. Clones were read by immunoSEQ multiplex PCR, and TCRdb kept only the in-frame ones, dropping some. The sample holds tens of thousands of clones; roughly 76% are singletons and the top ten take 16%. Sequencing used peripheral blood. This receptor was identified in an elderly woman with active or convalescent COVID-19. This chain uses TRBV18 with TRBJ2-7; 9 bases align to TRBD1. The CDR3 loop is CASSLRTGDPYEQYF. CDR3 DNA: TGTGCCAGCTCACTTCGGACAGGGGACCCCTACGAGCAGTACTTC.